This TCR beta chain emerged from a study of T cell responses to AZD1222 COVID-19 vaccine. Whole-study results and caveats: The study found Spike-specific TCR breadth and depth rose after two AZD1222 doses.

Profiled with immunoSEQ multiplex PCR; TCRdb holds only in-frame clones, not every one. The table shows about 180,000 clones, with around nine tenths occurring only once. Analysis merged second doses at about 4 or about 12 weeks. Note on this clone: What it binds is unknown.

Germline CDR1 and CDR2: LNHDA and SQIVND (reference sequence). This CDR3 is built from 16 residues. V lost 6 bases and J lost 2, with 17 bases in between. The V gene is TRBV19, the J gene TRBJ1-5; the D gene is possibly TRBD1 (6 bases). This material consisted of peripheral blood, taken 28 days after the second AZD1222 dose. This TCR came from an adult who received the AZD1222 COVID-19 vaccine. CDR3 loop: CASRSLSGAGNQPQHF. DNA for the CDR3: TGTGCCAGTAGATCATTATCGGGGGCCGGCAATCAGCCCCAGCATTTT. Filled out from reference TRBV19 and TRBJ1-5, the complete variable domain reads DGGITQSPKYLFRKEGQNVTLSCEQNLNHDAMYWYRQDPGQGLRLIYYSQIVNDFQKGDIAEGYSVSREKKESFPLTVTSAQKNPTAFYLCASRSLSGAGNQPQHFGDGTRLSIL.